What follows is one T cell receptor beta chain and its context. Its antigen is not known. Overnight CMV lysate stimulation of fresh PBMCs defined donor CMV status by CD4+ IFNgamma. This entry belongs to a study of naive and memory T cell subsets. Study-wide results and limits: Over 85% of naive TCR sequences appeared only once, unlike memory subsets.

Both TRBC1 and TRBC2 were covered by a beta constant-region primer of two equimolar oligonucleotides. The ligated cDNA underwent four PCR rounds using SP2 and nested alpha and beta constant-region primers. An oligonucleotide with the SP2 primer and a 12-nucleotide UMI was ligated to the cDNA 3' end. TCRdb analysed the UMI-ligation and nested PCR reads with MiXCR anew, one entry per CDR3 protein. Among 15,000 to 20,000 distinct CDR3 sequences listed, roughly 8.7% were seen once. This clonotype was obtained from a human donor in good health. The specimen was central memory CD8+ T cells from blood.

The CDR3 sequence: CASRDRDGLDSPLHF. In DNA form, the CDR3 reads TGTGCCAGCAGGGACAGGGATGGGTTGGATTCACCCCTCCACTTT. The V call is TRBV5-4, the J call TRBJ1-6; 8 nucleotides line up with TRBD1. V was clipped by 5 bases and J by 8 bases; unmatched bases: 9. Germline CDR1 and CDR2: SGHNT and YYREEE (reference sequence). The CDR3 spans 15 residues. The whole variable domain, remainder taken from reference TRBV5-4 and TRBJ1-6, is ETGVTQSPTHLIKTRGQQVTLRCSSQSGHNTVSWYQQALGQGPQFIFQYYREEENGRGNFPPRFSGLQFPNYSSELNVNALELDDSALYLCASRDRDGLDSPLHFGNGTRLTVT.